The 8 T cell receptor beta chains listed next were all sequenced from one sample in a study of cytomegalovirus exposure and HLA in healthy donors (dated by TCRdb to the late 2010s). The receptor library was made with the immunoSEQ multiplex PCR assay. For the multiplex PCR, a mixture combining 60 forward primers for TCR Vbeta segments and 13 reverse primers for TCR Jbeta segments was used. Sourced from immuneACCESS, this table was stored by TCRdb with only in-frame sequences that have V and J called. A share of the clones is absent; for the studies checked, an unresolved V gene accounts for under half, and the remainder has no known explanation. The sample yields 200,000 to 250,000 clones; more than 65% were counted once. 0.63% of the sample is held by the ten biggest clonotypes. The sample comprised PBMCs. The receptors shown here come from a man younger than 35 in good health and CMV-seronegative.

This clone came up once. V gene TRBV6-5 combines with J gene TRBJ1-1; D may be TRBD1 (5 bases). Germline V gene sequence: CDR1 MNHEY, CDR2 SVGAGI. The V end lost 0 bases, the J end lost 4 bases, and 15 bases lay between the germline ends. The CDR3 has 16 residues. CDR3 sequence reads: CASSYSIGGKGTEAFF. The CDR3 region has the DNA TGTGCCAGCAGTTACTCGATCGGGGGGAAGGGCACTGAAGCTTTCTTT.

The chain carries TRBV15 and TRBJ2-7; 7 nucleotides agree with TRBD2. Germline V gives CDR1 LNHNV, CDR2 YYDKDF (reference sequence). The CDR3 contains 14 residues. V trimming: 4 bases; J trimming: 4 bases; junction bases outside the gene matches: 7. In DNA, the CDR3 is TGTGCCACCAGCACGAGTGGCGGGGGATACGAGCAGTACTTC. This encodes CATSTSGGGYEQYF.

This clone was seen just once. The V call is TRBV19, the J call TRBJ2-2, with D perhaps TRBD2 (8 bases). The CDR3 has 16 residues. Germline loops: CDR1 LNHDA, CDR2 SQIVND (reference sequence). Trimming stripped 6 bases from V and 6 bases from J, with 20 bases between. The CDR3, as DNA: TGTGCCAGTAGCCACGTGGTCGGGAGGGGGCCCGGGGAGCTGTTTTTT. It is translated as CASSHVVGRGPGELFF.

The chain has TRBV2 and TRBJ2-1; D possibly corresponds to TRBD2 (7 bases). The V end was cut by 5 bases, the J end by 8 bases, with 19 bases between. The CDR3 has 15 amino acids. Germline CDR1 and CDR2: SNHLY and FYNNEI. The CDR3 coding sequence is TGTGCCAGCAGTCAACAGGGACTACCCCGGGATGAGCAGTTCTTC. Amino acids: CASSQQGLPRDEQFF.

The chain combines TRBV7-9 with TRBJ1-2; TRBD1 might be the D (6 bases). The V end lost 4 bases, the J end lost 2 bases, and 17 bases lay between the germline ends. The CDR3 sequence is 16 residues long. Germline V gene lookup returns CDR1 SEHNR and CDR2 FQNEAQ (reference sequence). CDR3 DNA: TGTGCCAGCAGCTCAGGGGCGACAGTGCAAAACTATGGCTACACCTTC. Translation gives CASSSGATVQNYGYTF.

The chain links TRBV2 to TRBJ1-5; TRBD1 might be the D (5 bases). The V gene's germline CDR1 is SNHLY and CDR2 FYNNEI. Trimming left V 5 bases short and J 6 bases short, with 17 bases between. The CDR3 contains 15 residues. The CDR3 DNA reads as TGTGCCAGCAGTCCCTTGCGGGGGGATGGTCAGCCCCAGCATTTT. Encoded protein: CASSPLRGDGQPQHF.

Regarding this clone: Different DNA sequences within this sample yield the same CDR3. The V and J genes are TRBV29-1 and TRBJ1-1, with D unresolved. V lost 4 bases to trimming and J lost 3 bases, with 3 bases between them. This CDR3 contains 10 residues. Germline V CDR1 and CDR2: SQVTM, ANQGSEA. CDR3 DNA: TGCAGCGTTGGCGACACTGAAGCTTTCTTT. Translation: CSVGDTEAFF.

V gene TRBV5-1 combines with J gene TRBJ2-3, with 12 bases identical to TRBD2. CDR1 is SGHRS and CDR2 is YFSETQ in the germline V gene. The V segment lost 0 bases and the J segment 4 bases; nucleotides outside the gene matches: 6. The CDR3 runs 17 residues. The DNA for the CDR3 is TGCGCCAGCAGCTTGGGACTAGCGGGAGCGGGCCCAGATACGCAGTATTTT. This encodes CASSLGLAGAGPDTQYF.